The subject of this entry is one T cell receptor beta chain. Its specificity is not known. This sample is part of a study of identical twins. Whole-study findings and limits: For cord blood, abundant beta clonotypes had fewer insertions, unlike memory repertoires, which showed none. Possibly, invariant MAIT and iNKT cells partly confounded zero-insertion analyses.

V lost 3 bases and J 3 bases, leaving 12 bases between the germline ends. Germline CDR1 SGHAT, CDR2 FQNNGV. The length of the CDR3 is 16 residues. TCRdb reprocessed the 5' RACE reads via MiXCR and lists one record per CDR3 protein. The sample shows 200,000 to 300,000 distinct CDR3 sequences, around 7% of them seen only once. The same specimen was also included in a second study, on yellow fever vaccine responses in identical twins. From that report: Vaccine-induced T cell responses in twins were reportedly observed to appear partly convergent, partly personalized.

This TCR derives from a woman under 30 in good health. Source material: memory (CD45RO+) T cells sorted from blood. The chain is built from TRBV11-2 and TRBJ1-6; D remains unclear. The CDR3 DNA sequence: TGTGCCAGCAGCTTGACTTCCGGAAACTATAATTCACCCCTCCACTTT. It specifies CASSLTSGNYNSPLHF.